The 18 T cell receptor beta chains presented below share a single source sample, sequenced in a study of neurological immune-mediated disorders. MiXCR, run by TCRdb on the 5' RACE reads, gives a single entry per CDR3 protein. The repertoire consists of 55,000 to 80,000 distinct CDR3 sequences, with 12% to 15% occurring once and the leading ten covering roughly 4.2%. Time point given: longitudinal time-point 1 (baseline). Specimen: PBMCs. Receptors were obtained from a female donor with HTLV-1-associated myelopathy (HAM/TSP).

This clonotype was recorded many times. This chain connects TRBV7-9 to TRBJ2-2; perhaps D is TRBD1 or TRBD2 (6 bases each). V lost 0 bases and J lost 6, with 14 bases in between. The CDR3 has 16 residues. CDR1 SEHNR and CDR2 FQNEAQ come from the germline V gene (reference sequence). The CDR3 coding sequence is TGTGCCAGCAGCTTAGCCGGCTTTGGGGGGCCCGGGGAGCTGTTTTTT. As protein: CASSLAGFGGPGELFF.

This clonotype was counted at least ten times. The chain recombines TRBV28 with TRBJ2-2; D unresolved. This CDR3 has 13 amino acids. Trimming cost V 2 bases and J 7 bases, with 8 bases left between them. Germline loops: CDR1 MDHEN, CDR2 SYDVKM. CDR3 coding DNA: TGTGCCAGCAGTTTAAATCGGCGCGGGGAGCTGTTTTTT. It encodes CASSLNRRGELFF.

This clonotype was counted at least ten times. The gene calls are TRBV6-5 and TRBJ1-2, with 7 bases fitting TRBD1. This CDR3 contains 14 residues. CDR1 MNHEY and CDR2 SVGAGI come from the germline V gene. The V and J ends lost 6 bases and 0 bases, in that order; junction bases with no gene match: 4. DNA for the CDR3: TGTGCCAGCAGACACAGGGGTACTAACTATGGCTACACCTTC. Amino acid sequence: CASRHRGTNYGYTF.

This clonotype was found many times. This sequence joins TRBV25-1 and TRBJ2-7; D tentatively reads TRBD1 or TRBD2 (5 bases each). This CDR3 region has 16 residues. V was cut by 3 bases and J by 0 bases, with 15 bases left in between. In germline, CDR1 is MGHDK, CDR2 SYGVNS. The CDR3 here is CASSDRSGTGSYEQYF. The CDR3 region has the DNA TGTGCCAGCAGTGATAGGTCCGGGACGGGCTCCTACGAGCAGTACTTC.

The chain uses TRBV20-1 and TRBJ2-3; possible D gene TRBD1, 6 bases. The CDR3 has 14 amino acids. The ends were cut back, 3 bases at V and 2 bases at J, with 12 bases in the middle. In germline, CDR1 is DFQATT, CDR2 SNEGSKA (reference sequence). DNA of the CDR3: TGCAGTGCTAGCCGACGGACAGCCACAGATACGCAGTATTTT. It encodes CSASRRTATDTQYF.

This chain links TRBV6-5 with TRBJ1-4, with D possibly being TRBD1 (5 bases). V was cut by 6 bases and J by 7 bases, with 12 bases left in between. CDR1 and CDR2 (germline): MNHEY, SVGAGI. CDR3 length: 13 residues. The CDR3 reads CASSPRRGEKLFF. CDR3 nucleotide sequence: TGTGCCAGCAGCCCAAGGAGGGGTGAAAAACTGTTTTTT.

CDR3 residues: CASSFPRGPSTDTQYF. The CDR3 coding sequence is TGTGCCAGCAGTTTTCCAAGGGGGCCTAGCACAGATACGCAGTATTTT. The rearrangement uses TRBV28 and TRBJ2-3, with 7 bases aligning to TRBD1. In germline, CDR1 is MDHEN, CDR2 SYDVKM. Trimming cost V 3 bases and J 0 bases; bases outside gene matches: 6. The CDR3 length is 16 residues. Using reference TRBV28 and TRBJ2-3 for the parts outside the CDR3, the full variable domain is DVKVTQSSRYLVKRTGEKVFLECVQDMDHENMFWYRQDPGLGLRLIYFSYDVKMKEKGDIPEGYSVSREKKERFSLILESASTNQTSMYLCASSFPRGPSTDTQYFGPGTRLTVL.

As regards this clonotype: Given a much more abundant clone one base away, this may be a read error. The rearrangement links TRBV5-5 to TRBJ1-4; D gene uncertain. Trimming took off 0 bases at V and 5 bases at J, with 5 bases between the two ends. Germline V lookup: CDR1 SGHKS, CDR2 YYEKEE (reference sequence). The CDR3 totals 13 residues. CDR3 sequence reads: CASSLVQNEKLFF. DNA of the CDR3: TGTGCCAGCAGCTTGGTGCAGAATGAAAAACTGTTTTTT.

This clonotype was observed a few times. Being one base from a much bigger clone, this may be a read error. The chain carries TRBV6-5 and TRBJ2-3, with D possibly being TRBD1 or TRBD2 (6 bases each). The CDR3 extends over 16 amino acids. The germline V gene encodes CDR1 MNHEY and CDR2 SVGAGI. Trimming stripped 4 bases from V and 2 bases from J, with 16 bases between. CDR3 loop: CASSSTPGADTDTQYF. The DNA for the CDR3 is TGTGCCAGCAGTTCCACGCCGGGGGCTGACACAGATACGCAGTATTTT.

This clonotype was picked up many times. The chain carries TRBV28 and TRBJ2-3; 7 nucleotides align to TRBD1. This CDR3 has 14 residues. Trimming took 8 bases from V and 4 from J; bases not matched to a gene: 9. Germline CDR1 is MDHEN and CDR2 is SYDVKM. For the CDR3, the DNA is TGTGCCAGCCAACCCTACAGGGGTGCAGATACGCAGTATTTT. Amino acid sequence: CASQPYRGADTQYF.

This clonotype appeared many times. J is TRBJ2-7 and V is TRBV5-6; 8 bases line up with TRBD1. Germline trimming cut 7 bases from V and 0 bases from J; bases unmatched to any gene: 6. The germline gives CDR1 SGHDT, CDR2 YYEEEE. The CDR3 length is 14 residues. The CDR3 protein is CASGSGTGSYEQYF. For the CDR3, the DNA is TGTGCCAGCGGATCCGGGACAGGCTCCTACGAGCAGTACTTC.

This clonotype was recorded many times. Here the CDR3 DNA reads TGTGCCAGCAGCTTTAAAGGGGGCGCGGGCTACGAGCAGTACTTC. Amino acids: CASSFKGGAGYEQYF. The V gene is TRBV11-2, the J gene TRBJ2-7; 7 bases line up with TRBD1. Per the germline V gene, CDR1 is SGHAT and CDR2 is FQNNGV. The CDR3 runs to 15 residues. The V segment lost 3 bases and the J segment 3 bases; nucleotides outside the gene matches: 8.

Ten or more counts support this clonotype. The chain has TRBV7-6 and TRBJ2-7, with 9 bases fitting TRBD1. V was pared by 6 bases and J by 5 bases, with 8 bases of the junction left unmatched. CDR3 length equals 14 residues. Germline loops: CDR1 SGHVS, CDR2 FNYEAQ. The CDR3 region is CASSSMDRGNEQYF. CDR3 nucleotides: TGTGCCAGCAGTTCCATGGACAGGGGCAACGAGCAGTACTTC.

The chain employs TRBV12-3 or TRBV12-4 and TRBJ2-7, with TRBD1 matching 7 bases. V lost 6 bases, J lost 0 bases, and 8 bases stayed unmatched. The CDR3 is 15 amino acids. As DNA, the CDR3 is TGTGCCAGCAGCGCAATAAAGGGGGCCTCCTACGAGCAGTACTTC. It encodes CASSAIKGASYEQYF.

This clonotype has ten or more counts. This chain links TRBV20-1 with TRBJ2-3, with 7 bases identical to TRBD2. After removal of 2 bases from V and 4 bases from J, the junction contained 9 bases not matched to a gene. Germline CDR1 DFQATT, CDR2 SNEGSKA (reference sequence). CDR3 length: 15 residues. The CDR3 bases are TGCAGTGCTAGACGAGAGGGTCGGGGGGCAGATACGCAGTATTTT. Its translation: CSARREGRGADTQYF.

This clonotype was seen a few times. The V call is TRBV3-1, the J call TRBJ2-6; D possibly uses TRBD1 or TRBD2 (5 bases each). Germline CDR1 reads LGHDT; CDR2 reads YNNKEL (reference sequence). The length of the CDR3 is 18 residues. The ends were cut back, 4 bases at V and 3 bases at J, with 19 bases in the middle. The CDR3 reads CASSLIGTLGFGANVLTF. CDR3 DNA: TGTGCCAGCAGCCTAATAGGGACCTTAGGCTTTGGGGCCAACGTCCTGACTTTC. The full variable domain, rest sourced from reference TRBV3-1 and TRBJ2-6, is DTAVSQTPKYLVTQMGNDKSIKCEQNLGHDTMYWYKQDSKKFLKIMFSYNNKELIINETVPNRFSPKSPDKAHLNLHINSLELGDSAVYFCASSLIGTLGFGANVLTFGAGSRLTVL.

This clonotype was detected many times. The chain couples TRBV5-1 to TRBJ2-5, with 7 bases matching TRBD2. Unmatched junction bases numbered 9, after V lost 4 bases and J lost 0 bases. In germline, CDR1 is SGHRS, CDR2 YFSETQ. The CDR3 is 16 amino acids. This CDR3 is CASSPGLAGYQETQYF. The CDR3 nucleotides read TGCGCCAGCAGCCCGGGGTTAGCGGGTTACCAAGAGACCCAGTACTTC.

This clonotype was counted at least ten times. The V and J genes are TRBV5-5 and TRBJ2-6; D unclear. This CDR3 region has 16 residues. Germline V lookup: CDR1 SGHKS, CDR2 YYEKEE (reference sequence). With 7 bases removed from V and 0 bases from J, the gap between germline ends came to 14 bases. This CDR3 is CASLPTLNSGANVLTF. CDR3 nucleotide sequence: TGTGCCAGCCTACCAACCCTGAACTCTGGGGCCAACGTCCTGACTTTC. The full variable domain, in which reference TRBV5-5 and TRBJ2-6 provide the parts outside the CDR3, is DAGVTQSPTHLIKTRGQQVTLRCSPISGHKSVSWYQQVLGQGPQFIFQYYEKEERGRGNFPDRFSARQFPNYSSELNVNALLLGDSALYLCASLPTLNSGANVLTFGAGSRLTVL.